This note documents a single T cell receptor beta chain sequence. This entry comes from a study of post-analysis software for immune sequencing data. Built from TCR beta cDNA, the libraries had unique molecular identifiers in them. TCRdb fed the PCR reads into MiXCR, producing one record per CDR3 protein. The sample lists more than 500,000 distinct CDR3 sequences; approximately 31% were seen once. The receptor was derived from a girl under 18 with multiple sclerosis. The specimen sequenced was blood.

CDR3 region: CASSQDHIYGYTF. In DNA form, the CDR3 reads TGCGCCAGCAGCCAAGATCATATCTATGGCTACACCTTC. The rearrangement joins TRBV4-1 to TRBJ1-2; D not certain. This CDR3 is built from 13 residues. Between the trimmed V and J ends, which lost 0 bases and 4 bases, there was a span of 6 bases. The germline CDR1 and CDR2 sequences are MGHRA and YSYEKL.